This T cell receptor beta chain originates from a study of blood T cell repertoires in COVID-19 (dated by TCRdb to 2019 to 2021). Broadly, across the study: Samples from collaborators originated in the United States, Italy and Spain and spanned both the acute and convalescent phases of COVID-19. The prospective study material was composed of cDNA or gDNA derived from T cells, B-cell-depleted T cells, or PBMCs. Subjects who had been exposed to COVID-19, were actively infected with it, or had recovered from it provided the deeply sampled blood TCRbeta repertoires that made up the dataset. The repertoires were made available in a free public database intended to serve as a resource for research on the immune response to SARS-CoV-2. Samples came from the ongoing ImmuneRACE study (first 160 participants) plus 1,254 subjects from 6 global collaborators. The sample metadata nearly always contained a de-identified subject ID, COVID-19 status, age in years and sex. HLA class I and class II types, where available, came from metadata supplied by the sample provider rather than from assay-based typing. The research as a whole found: The amount of clinical and demographic metadata varied by source and participant and was provided uncurated.

V is cut back by 4 bases and J by 5 bases, with 10 bases in the junction unmatched. From the cysteine through the phenylalanine, the CDR3 covers 15 amino acids. The sequence is cut down to CDR3 DNA, 45 bases in frame from base 1. CDR1 and CDR2 (LNHDA, SQIVND) derive from the germline V gene (reference sequence). The immunoSEQ Assay, a bias-controlled multiplex PCR, was used to amplify TCRbeta CDR3 regions from genomic DNA. In the original analysis: Within the assay, amplification of reference gene primers was used to estimate how many nucleated cells each sample contained. To quantify the absolute abundance of each unique TCRbeta CDR3 rearrangement, sequence reads were collapsed and filtered. For each sample, productive Simpson clonality was calculated as the square root of Simpson's diversity index over productive rearrangements. This immuneACCESS table, as held by TCRdb, lists in-frame sequences with V and J called but not all clones. Of the missing ones, under half trace to an unresolved V gene in checked studies; the others have no known cause. V and J calls plus clone size are reproduced from that table; the DNA served to infer D and trimming. Across this sample there are roughly 350,000 clones, with 87% seen only once. Roughly 6.3% of the sample lies in the top ten.

As regards this clone: Its binding antigen is unknown. No base quality values were provided; no much bigger clone lies one nucleotide off.

One collaborating source in Seattle enrolled patients while the patients were actively infected and followed the patients over time throughout the course of disease. Each collaborating institution followed its own protocols to collect whole blood in K2EDTA tubes. For TCRbeta analysis, collaborators shipped samples as frozen whole blood, isolated PBMCs, or DNA extracted from either of those sample types. This sequence uses TRBV19 and TRBJ2-5, with TRBD2 matching 7 junction bases. Sequencing input: peripheral blood. The source of this sequence is a woman between 45 and 60 years old with COVID-19, enrolled during active disease. Here the CDR3 is given as CASSNGRATAETQYF. The nucleotide sequence is given as TGTGCCAGTAGTAATGGGAGGGCCACCGCGGAGACCCAGTACTTC.